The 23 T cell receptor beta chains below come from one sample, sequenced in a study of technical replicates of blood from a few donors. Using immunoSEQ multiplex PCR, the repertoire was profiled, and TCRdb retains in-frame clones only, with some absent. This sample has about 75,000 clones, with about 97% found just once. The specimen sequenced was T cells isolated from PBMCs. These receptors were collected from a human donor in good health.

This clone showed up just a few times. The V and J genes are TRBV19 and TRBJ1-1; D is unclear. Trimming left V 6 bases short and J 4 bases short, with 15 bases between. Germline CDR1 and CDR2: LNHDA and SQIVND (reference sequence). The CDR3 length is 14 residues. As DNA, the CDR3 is TGTGCCAGTAGCCCGGAACGAGGAGTCACTGAAGCTTTCTTT. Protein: CASSPERGVTEAFF. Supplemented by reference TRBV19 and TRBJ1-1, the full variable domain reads DGGITQSPKYLFRKEGQNVTLSCEQNLNHDAMYWYRQDPGQGLRLIYYSQIVNDFQKGDIAEGYSVSREKKESFPLTVTSAQKNPTAFYLCASSPERGVTEAFFGQGTRLTVV.

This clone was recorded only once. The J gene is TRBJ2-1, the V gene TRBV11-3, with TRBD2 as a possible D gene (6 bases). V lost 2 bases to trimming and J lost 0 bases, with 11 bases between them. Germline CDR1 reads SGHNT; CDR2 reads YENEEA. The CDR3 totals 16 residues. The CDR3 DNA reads TGTGCCAGCAGCTTATATGGCGGGGACTCCTACAATGAGCAGTTCTTC. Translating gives CASSLYGGDSYNEQFF.

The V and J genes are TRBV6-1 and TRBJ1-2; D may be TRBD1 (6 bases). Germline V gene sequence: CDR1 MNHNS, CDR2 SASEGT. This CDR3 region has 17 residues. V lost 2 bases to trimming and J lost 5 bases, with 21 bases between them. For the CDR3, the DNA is TGTGCCAGCAGTGAATTACAGGGATGGATGTTCGGGTATGGCTACACCTTC. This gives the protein CASSELQGWMFGYGYTF.

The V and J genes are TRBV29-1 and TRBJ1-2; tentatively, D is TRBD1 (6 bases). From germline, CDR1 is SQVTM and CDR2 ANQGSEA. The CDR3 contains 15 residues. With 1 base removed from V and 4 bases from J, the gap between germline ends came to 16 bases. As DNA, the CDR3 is TGCAGCGTTGAAGGAGGACAGCTTATAGGCTATGGCTACACCTTC. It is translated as CSVEGGQLIGYGYTF.

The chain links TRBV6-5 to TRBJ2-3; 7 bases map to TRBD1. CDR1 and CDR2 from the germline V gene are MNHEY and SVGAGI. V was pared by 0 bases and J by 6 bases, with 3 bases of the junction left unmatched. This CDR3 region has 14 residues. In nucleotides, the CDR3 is TGTGCCAGCAGTTACTCGAAGGGGGCCGATACGCAGTATTTT. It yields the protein CASSYSKGADTQYF.

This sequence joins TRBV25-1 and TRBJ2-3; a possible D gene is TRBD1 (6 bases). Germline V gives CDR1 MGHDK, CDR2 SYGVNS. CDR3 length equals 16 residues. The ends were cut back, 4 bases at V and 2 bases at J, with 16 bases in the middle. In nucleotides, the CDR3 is TGTGCCAGCAGTGTTACCCGGGACACCGACACAGATACGCAGTATTTT. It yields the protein CASSVTRDTDTDTQYF.

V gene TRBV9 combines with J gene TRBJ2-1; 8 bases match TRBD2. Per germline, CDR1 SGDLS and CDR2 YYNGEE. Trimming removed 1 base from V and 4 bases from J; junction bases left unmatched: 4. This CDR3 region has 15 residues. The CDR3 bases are TGTGCCAGCAGCGTATCTAGCGGGTGGTACAATGAGCAGTTCTTC. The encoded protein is CASSVSSGWYNEQFF.

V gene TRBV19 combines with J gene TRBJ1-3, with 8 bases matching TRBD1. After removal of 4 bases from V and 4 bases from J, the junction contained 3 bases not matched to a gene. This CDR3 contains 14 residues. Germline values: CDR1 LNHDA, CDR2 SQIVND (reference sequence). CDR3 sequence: CASSRDRGGNTIYF. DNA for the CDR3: TGTGCCAGTAGTAGAGACAGGGGAGGAAACACCATATATTTT.

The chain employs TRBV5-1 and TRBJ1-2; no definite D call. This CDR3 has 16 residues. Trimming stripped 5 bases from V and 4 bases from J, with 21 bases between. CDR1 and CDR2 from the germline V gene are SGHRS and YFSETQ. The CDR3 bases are TGCGCCAGCAGTCACGAGCCATACAGTCTAGCCTATGGCTACACCTTC. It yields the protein CASSHEPYSLAYGYTF.

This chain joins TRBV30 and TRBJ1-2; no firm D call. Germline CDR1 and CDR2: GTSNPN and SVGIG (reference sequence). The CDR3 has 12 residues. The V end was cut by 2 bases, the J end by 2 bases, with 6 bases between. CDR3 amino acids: CAWSNGNYGYTF. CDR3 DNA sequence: TGTGCCTGGAGTAACGGGAACTATGGCTACACCTTC.

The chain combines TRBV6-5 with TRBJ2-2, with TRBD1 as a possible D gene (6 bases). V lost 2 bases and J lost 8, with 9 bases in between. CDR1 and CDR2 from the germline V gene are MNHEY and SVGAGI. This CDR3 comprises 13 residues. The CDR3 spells CASSYNRAGELFF. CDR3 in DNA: TGTGCCAGCAGTTACAACAGGGCAGGGGAGCTGTTTTTT.

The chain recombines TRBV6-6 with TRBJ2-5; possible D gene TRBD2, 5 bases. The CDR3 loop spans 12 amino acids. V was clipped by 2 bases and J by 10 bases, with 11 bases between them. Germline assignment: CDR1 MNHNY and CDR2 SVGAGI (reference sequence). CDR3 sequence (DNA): TGTGCCAGCAGTTACCTAGCTCGGGACCAGTACTTC. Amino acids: CASSYLARDQYF.

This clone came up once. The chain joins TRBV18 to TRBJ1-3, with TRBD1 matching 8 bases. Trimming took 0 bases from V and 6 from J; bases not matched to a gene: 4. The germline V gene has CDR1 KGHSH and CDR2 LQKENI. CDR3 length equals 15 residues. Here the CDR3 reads CASSPPRQGANTIYF. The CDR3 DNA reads TGTGCCAGCTCACCACCGAGGCAGGGGGCAAACACCATATATTTT.

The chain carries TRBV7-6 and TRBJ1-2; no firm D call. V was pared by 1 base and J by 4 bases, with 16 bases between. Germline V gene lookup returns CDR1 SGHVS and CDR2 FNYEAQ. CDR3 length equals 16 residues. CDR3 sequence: CASSLGVGDGVYGYTF. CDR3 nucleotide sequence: TGTGCCAGCAGCTTAGGGGTCGGGGATGGGGTCTATGGCTACACCTTC. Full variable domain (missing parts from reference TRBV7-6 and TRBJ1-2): GAGVSQSPRYKVTKRGQDVALRCDPISGHVSLYWYRQALGQGPEFLTYFNYEAQQDKSGLPNDRFSAERPEGSISTLTIQRTEQRDSAMYRCASSLGVGDGVYGYTFGSGTRLTVV.

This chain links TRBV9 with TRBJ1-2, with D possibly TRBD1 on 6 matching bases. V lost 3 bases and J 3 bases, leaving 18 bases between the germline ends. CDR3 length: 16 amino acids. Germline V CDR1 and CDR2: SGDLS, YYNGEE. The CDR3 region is CASSAPLTGAYYGYTF. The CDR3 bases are TGTGCCAGCAGCGCCCCATTGACAGGAGCGTACTATGGCTACACCTTC. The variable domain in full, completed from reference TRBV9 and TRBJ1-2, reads DSGVTQTPKHLITATGQRVTLRCSPRSGDLSVYWYQQSLDQGLQFLIQYYNGEERAKGNILERFSAQQFPDLHSELNLSSLELGDSALYFCASSAPLTGAYYGYTFGSGTRLTVV.

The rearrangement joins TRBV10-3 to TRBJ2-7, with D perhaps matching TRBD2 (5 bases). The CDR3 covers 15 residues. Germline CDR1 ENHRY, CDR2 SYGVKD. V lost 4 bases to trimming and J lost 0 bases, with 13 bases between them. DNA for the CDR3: TGTGCCATCAGTGGCGGCGGGCTAAGCTCCTACGAGCAGTACTTC. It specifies CAISGGGLSSYEQYF.

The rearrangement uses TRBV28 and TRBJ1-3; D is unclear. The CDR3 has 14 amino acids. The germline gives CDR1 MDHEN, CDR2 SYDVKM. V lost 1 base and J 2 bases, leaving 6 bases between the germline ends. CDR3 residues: CASSLSIPGNTIYF. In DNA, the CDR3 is TGTGCCAGCAGTTTATCTATTCCTGGAAACACCATATATTTT.

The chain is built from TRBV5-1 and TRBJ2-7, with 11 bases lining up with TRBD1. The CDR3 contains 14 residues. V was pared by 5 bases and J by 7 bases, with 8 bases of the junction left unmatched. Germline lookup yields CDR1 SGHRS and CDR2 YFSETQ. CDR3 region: CASSSGTGGGEQYF. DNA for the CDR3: TGCGCCAGCAGTTCCGGGACAGGGGGAGGTGAGCAGTACTTC.

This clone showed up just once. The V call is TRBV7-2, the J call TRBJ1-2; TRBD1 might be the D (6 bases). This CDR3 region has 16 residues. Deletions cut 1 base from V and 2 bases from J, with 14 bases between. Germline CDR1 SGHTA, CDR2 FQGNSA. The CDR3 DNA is TGTGCCAGCAGCTTAGAGAGTACAGGGATGAACTATGGCTACACCTTC. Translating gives CASSLESTGMNYGYTF.

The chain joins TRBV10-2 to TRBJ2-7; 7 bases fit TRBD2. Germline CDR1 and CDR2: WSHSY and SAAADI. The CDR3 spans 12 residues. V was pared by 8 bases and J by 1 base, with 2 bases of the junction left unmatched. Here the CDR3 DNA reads TGCGCCAGCTGGACTAGTTCCTACGAGCAGTACTTC. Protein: CASWTSSYEQYF.

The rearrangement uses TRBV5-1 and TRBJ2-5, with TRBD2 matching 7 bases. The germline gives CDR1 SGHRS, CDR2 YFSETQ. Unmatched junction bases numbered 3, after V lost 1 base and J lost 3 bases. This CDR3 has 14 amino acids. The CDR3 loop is CASSLWTSEETQYF. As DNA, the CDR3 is TGCGCCAGCAGCTTGTGGACTAGTGAAGAGACCCAGTACTTC.

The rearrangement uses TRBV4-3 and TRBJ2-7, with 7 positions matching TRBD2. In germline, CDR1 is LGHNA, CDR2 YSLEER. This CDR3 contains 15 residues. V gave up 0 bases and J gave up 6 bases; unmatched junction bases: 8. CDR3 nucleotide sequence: TGCGCCAGCAGCCAAGAGCGGGGGACGGCGAGCGAGCAGTACTTC. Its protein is CASSQERGTASEQYF.

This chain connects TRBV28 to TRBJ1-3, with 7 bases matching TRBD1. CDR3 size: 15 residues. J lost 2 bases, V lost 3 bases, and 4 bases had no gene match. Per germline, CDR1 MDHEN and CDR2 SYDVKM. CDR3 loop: CASSFEQGAGNTIYF. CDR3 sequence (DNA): TGTGCCAGCAGTTTCGAGCAGGGGGCTGGAAACACCATATATTTT.